The 25 T cell receptor beta chains below were found in one sample sequenced in a study of blood T cell repertoires in COVID-19. Here immunoSEQ multiplex PCR was the method, and the copy in TCRdb shows in-frame clones only, minus some. The data show around 180,000 clones, with 89% seen just once and 2% to 2.5% held by the top ten. Sequencing was carried out using PBMCs or T cells enriched from blood (not recorded which). All receptors come from a middle-aged woman with acute COVID-19.

The chain carries TRBV19 and TRBJ1-1, with 7 bases identical to TRBD1. The CDR3 contains 13 residues. The V gene end was trimmed by 6 bases and the J gene end by 3 bases; junction bases not matched to a gene: 4. Germline V lookup: CDR1 LNHDA, CDR2 SQIVND (reference sequence). The CDR3 region has the DNA TGTGCCAGTAGGATAACAGGGGACACTGAAGCTTTCTTT. Translation gives CASRITGDTEAFF. The entire variable domain, with the rest obtained from reference TRBV19 and TRBJ1-1, is as follows: DGGITQSPKYLFRKEGQNVTLSCEQNLNHDAMYWYRQDPGQGLRLIYYSQIVNDFQKGDIAEGYSVSREKKESFPLTVTSAQKNPTAFYLCASRITGDTEAFFGQGTRLTVV.

This chain connects TRBV29-1 to TRBJ2-3, with 12 bases aligning to TRBD2. The ends lost 8 bases at V and 4 bases at J; junction bases unmatched: 7. Germline CDR1 reads SQVTM; CDR2 reads ANQGSEA. This CDR3 comprises 14 residues. As DNA, the CDR3 is TGCAGCTTTTGGACTAGCGGGGCCTCAGATACGCAGTATTTT. This encodes CSFWTSGASDTQYF.

The chain combines TRBV5-4 with TRBJ1-2; 8 bases are shared with TRBD1. In germline, CDR1 is SGHNT, CDR2 YYREEE (reference sequence). The CDR3 runs 13 residues. V shed 4 bases, J shed 7 bases, and the junction held 6 bases outside the gene matches. CDR3 sequence reads: CASSAGQGSGYTF. CDR3 nucleotide sequence: TGTGCCAGCAGCGCCGGACAGGGCTCTGGCTACACCTTC.

This sequence joins TRBV3-1 (or the pseudogene TRBV3-2) and TRBJ1-6; 8 bases map to TRBD1. The CDR3 is made up of 14 amino acids. Germline assignment: CDR1 LGHDT and CDR2 YNNKEL (reference sequence). V trimming: 4 bases; J trimming: 7 bases; junction bases outside the gene matches: 3. CDR3 amino acids: CASSPDRVNSPLHF. In DNA form, the CDR3 reads TGTGCCAGCAGCCCGGACAGGGTAAATTCACCCCTCCACTTT.

The genes are TRBV2 and TRBJ2-1, with D possibly being TRBD1 (5 bases). The CDR3 is 14 residues long. Looked up from germline, CDR1 is SNHLY and CDR2 is FYNNEI. The V end was cut by 6 bases, the J end by 3 bases, with 12 bases between. CDR3 in amino acids: CASSRTYYYNEQFF. The DNA of the CDR3 is TGTGCCAGCAGCCGGACATACTACTACAATGAGCAGTTCTTC.

Points on this clone: The same CDR3 arises from other DNA sequences in this sample as well. This sequence joins TRBV2 and TRBJ2-7; TRBD1 aligns across 7 bases. Germline V gene lookup returns CDR1 SNHLY and CDR2 FYNNEI. V trimming: 1 base; J trimming: 2 bases; junction bases outside the gene matches: 2. The CDR3 loop spans 14 amino acids. For the CDR3, the DNA is TGTGCCAGCAGTGAAGACAGGGGCACCTACGAGCAGTACTTC. Its protein product is CASSEDRGTYEQYF.

This clone turned up a few times. The rearrangement joins TRBV7-9 to TRBJ2-7; D is perhaps TRBD2 (6 bases). The CDR3 sequence is 13 residues long. V gave up 5 bases and J gave up 7 bases, with 15 bases separating them. From germline, CDR1 is SEHNR and CDR2 FQNEAQ (reference sequence). CDR3: CASSPGSGGEQYF. CDR3 coding DNA: TGTGCCAGCAGCCCGGGGTCTGGAGGGGAGCAGTACTTC.

V is TRBV5-1 and J is TRBJ1-5; no clear D gene. CDR1 SGHRS and CDR2 YFSETQ come from the germline V gene. The CDR3 runs to 13 residues. The ends were cut back, 0 bases at V and 10 bases at J, with 11 bases in the middle. CDR3 sequence reads: CASSLAPNSPQHF. DNA of the CDR3: TGCGCCAGCAGCTTGGCCCCAAATAGCCCCCAGCATTTT. Full variable domain (rest looked up from reference TRBV5-1 and TRBJ1-5): KAGVTQTPRYLIKTRGQQVTLSCSPISGHRSVSWYQQTPGQGLQFLFEYFSETQRNKGNFPGRFSGRQFSNSRSEMNVSTLELGDSALYLCASSLAPNSPQHFGDGTRLSIL.

V usage is TRBV4-2 and J usage is TRBJ1-2; D may be TRBD1 (5 bases). Trimming shortened V by 4 bases and J by 5 bases, and 14 bases separated the two germline ends. Germline V gene lookup returns CDR1 LGHNA and CDR2 YNFKEQ. This CDR3 has 14 amino acids. CDR3 amino acids: CASSPPQGTYGYTF. In DNA, the CDR3 is TGTGCCAGCAGCCCCCCGCAGGGCACTTATGGCTACACCTTC.

This chain joins TRBV10-3 and TRBJ2-7; 10 nucleotides match TRBD1. The V and J ends lost 6 bases and 6 bases, in that order; junction bases with no gene match: 8. Looked up from germline, CDR1 is ENHRY and CDR2 is SYGVKD. This CDR3 comprises 14 residues. Here the CDR3 reads CAIRVSDRGVEQYF. The DNA of the CDR3 is TGTGCCATCAGAGTATCGGACAGGGGGGTCGAGCAGTACTTC.

This clone was counted once. J is TRBJ2-3 and V is TRBV5-4; TRBD2 agrees at 8 bases. Trimming removed 0 bases from V and 1 base from J; junction bases left unmatched: 1. Germline V gene lookup returns CDR1 SGHNT and CDR2 YYREEE (reference sequence). CDR3 length equals 15 residues. The CDR3 here is CASSLDGGGTDTQYF. The CDR3 region has the DNA TGTGCCAGCAGCTTGGACGGGGGGGGCACAGATACGCAGTATTTT.

This sequence joins TRBV28 and TRBJ1-2; no reliable D call. The CDR3 consists of 12 residues. Germline CDR1 reads MDHEN; CDR2 reads SYDVKM. Trimming shortened V by 3 bases and J by 4 bases, and 6 bases separated the two germline ends. DNA for the CDR3: TGTGCCAGCAGTTTTTTTAGCTATGGCTACACCTTC. It translates to CASSFFSYGYTF.

The chain is built from TRBV30 and TRBJ1-1; possibly TRBD1 for D (5 bases). The CDR3 is 12 amino acids. Germline loops: CDR1 GTSNPN, CDR2 SVGIG (reference sequence). Trimming stripped 3 bases from V and 1 base from J, with 6 bases between. The CDR3 coding sequence is TGTGCCTGGAGGACAGCGAACACTGAAGCTTTCTTT. Translation gives CAWRTANTEAFF.

The chain links TRBV2 to TRBJ1-1; the match to TRBD1 covers 7 bases. The V gene end was trimmed by 5 bases and the J gene end by 8 bases; junction bases not matched to a gene: 14. In germline, CDR1 is SNHLY, CDR2 FYNNEI. CDR3 length: 15 residues. The CDR3 DNA follows: TGTGCCAGCAGTCCGCTTCGAATAACACAGGGGGAAGCTTTCTTT. Amino acid sequence: CASSPLRITQGEAFF.

This clone is medium-sized in the sample. CDR3 amino acids: CASIGQGGTEAFF. DNA of the CDR3: TGTGCCAGCATTGGACAGGGAGGCACTGAAGCTTTCTTT. The genes are TRBV27 and TRBJ1-1; 8 bases line up with TRBD1. After removal of 7 bases from V and 4 bases from J, the junction contained 5 bases not matched to a gene. Germline CDR1 and CDR2: MNHEY and SMNVEV (reference sequence). CDR3 length: 13 amino acids.

The rearrangement joins TRBV28 to TRBJ1-6; D perhaps matches TRBD1 (6 bases). Germline values: CDR1 MDHEN, CDR2 SYDVKM. The length of the CDR3 is 16 residues. Trimming stripped 3 bases from V and 7 bases from J, with 16 bases between. CDR3 in amino acids: CASSLRRGPGNSPLHF. The DNA of the CDR3 is TGTGCCAGCAGTTTGCGCAGGGGCCCGGGAAATTCACCCCTCCACTTT.

This sequence joins TRBV4-2 and TRBJ2-4; 9 bases are shared with TRBD2. V shed 0 bases and J 0 bases; nucleotides not matched to a gene: 9. The CDR3 is 19 residues long. Germline-derived CDR1 and CDR2 are LGHNA and YNFKEQ. The CDR3 sequence: CASSQDSLAGSIAKNIQYF. The CDR3 nucleotides are TGTGCCAGCAGCCAAGATTCCCTAGCGGGGTCTATAGCCAAAAACATTCAGTACTTC.

The genes are TRBV28 and TRBJ1-6; TRBD1 matches at 11 bases. The V and J ends lost 6 bases and 8 bases, in that order; junction bases with no gene match: 9. CDR1 is MDHEN, CDR2 SYDVKM, per germline. CDR3 length: 16 residues. CDR3 sequence: CASSHRTGGAYSPLHF. In nucleotides, the CDR3 is TGTGCCAGCAGCCATAGGACAGGGGGCGCGTATTCACCCCTCCACTTT.

The chain is built from TRBV5-1 and TRBJ2-7; D might be TRBD1 (6 bases). Trimming stripped 3 bases from V and 3 bases from J, with 10 bases between. Germline CDR1 SGHRS, CDR2 YFSETQ. This CDR3 region has 13 residues. CDR3: CASSSGQLYEQYF. In nucleotides, the CDR3 is TGCGCCAGCAGCTCCGGACAGCTCTACGAGCAGTACTTC.

The chain links TRBV6-5 to TRBJ2-3, with 7 positions matching TRBD2. Germline V gene sequence: CDR1 MNHEY, CDR2 SVGAGI. The CDR3 sequence is 15 residues long. J gave up 2 bases and V 5 bases, and 7 bases lay outside the gene matches. CDR3 loop: CASSNPAGDTDTQYF. The DNA of the CDR3 is TGTGCCAGCAGTAATCCCGCGGGGGACACAGATACGCAGTATTTT.

The chain joins TRBV11-3 to TRBJ2-2, with D possibly being TRBD1 (5 bases). Trimming left V 4 bases short and J 5 bases short, with 8 bases between. The CDR3 loop spans 13 amino acids. Germline V gene sequence: CDR1 SGHNT, CDR2 YENEEA. The CDR3 nucleotides read TGTGCCAGCAGCTACACAGGTACCGGGGAGCTGTTTTTT. Its protein is CASSYTGTGELFF.

CDR3 amino acids: CASSLGTSGIYEQFF. In DNA, the CDR3 is TGTGCCAGCAGCCTAGGGACTAGCGGGATATATGAGCAGTTCTTC. The chain links TRBV4-2 to TRBJ2-1; 13 bases line up with TRBD2. The germline V gene encodes CDR1 LGHNA and CDR2 YNFKEQ. The CDR3 runs to 15 residues. V shed 4 bases and J 8 bases; nucleotides not matched to a gene: 5.

The chain carries TRBV5-1 and TRBJ1-2, with D possibly matching TRBD1 (5 bases). The CDR3 runs 17 residues. Germline lookup yields CDR1 SGHRS and CDR2 YFSETQ. With 1 base removed from V and 4 bases from J, the gap between germline ends came to 20 bases. CDR3 region: CASSLILSQRGVYGYTF. Written as DNA, the CDR3 is TGCGCCAGCAGCTTGATTCTTAGTCAGCGGGGGGTCTATGGCTACACCTTC.

This rearrangement joins TRBV4-2 to TRBJ2-2; TRBD2 aligns across 10 bases. Looked up from germline, CDR1 is LGHNA and CDR2 is YNFKEQ. After removal of 0 bases from V and 6 bases from J, the junction contained 7 bases not matched to a gene. The CDR3 extends over 17 amino acids. In nucleotides, the CDR3 is TGTGCCAGCAGCCAAGATCCTAGCGGGAGAGGGGCCGGGGAGCTGTTTTTT. Protein: CASSQDPSGRGAGELFF.

The V gene is TRBV7-9, the J gene TRBJ2-5, with TRBD2 identical over 7 bases. The CDR3 runs to 14 residues. CDR1 is SEHNR and CDR2 is FQNEAQ in the germline V gene (reference sequence). Losses at the gene ends were 2 bases for V and 1 base for J; bases not matched to a gene: 1. The CDR3 nucleotides are TGTGCCAGCAGCTTAAGCGGGGCCCAAGAGACCCAGTACTTC. Translation: CASSLSGAQETQYF.